This TCR beta chain was recorded in a study of regulatory T cells in long-lasting Graves disease (dated by TCRdb to about 2021). About the investigation overall: Patients with newly diagnosed Graves' disease had been on antithyroid drugs for under 3 months. The study was registered as a clinical trial and conducted in China. A total of about 33 samples underwent TCR sequencing, from some 13 patients with persistent Graves' disease and roughly 20 patients with newly diagnosed Graves' disease. Persistent Graves' disease patients were compared with newly diagnosed Graves' disease patients by peripheral blood TCR sequencing and RNA sequencing.

The CDR1 and CDR2 encoded by the germline V gene are SGHDN and FVKESK. CDR3 length: 14 amino acids, cysteine to phenylalanine. The DNA shown is the 42-base CDR3, in frame from base 1. Trimming accounts for 7 bases at V and 3 bases at J, while the number of junction bases matched to no gene is 6. Libraries were constructed by multiplex PCR. Sequencing was performed on an Illumina HiSeq 4000. TCR beta libraries were built with iRepertoire HTBI primers and Arm-PCR amplification of CDR3 regions. Before sequencing, the PCR products went through gel purification. Regarding the original processing steps: A total of some 65 TRBV and under 15 TRBJ segments were identified across samples and were used for gene usage analysis of CDR3 amino acid clonotypes. COPE and FqMerger were used to merge the filtered high-quality paired reads into contigs. BLAST was used to align contigs to IMGT TRBV, TRBD and TRBJ reference genes, and CDR3 was defined according to IMGT. Any clonotype with a frequency above 0.1% was counted as a highly expanded clone. Shannon entropy served as the measure of repertoire diversity, while the Gini coefficient captured V-J evenness. Clonotypes shared by more than one individual were considered public. In-frame beta chains were kept once TCRdb had trimmed the public reads at Q25 with fastp and called clones with MiXCR. Entries that share a CDR3 protein sequence are merged under the most common genes and DNA. The V and J calls shown here were made by TCRdb, not taken from the authors' results. The sample table holds 400,000 to 450,000 distinct CDR3 sequences, of which about 15% were seen once. The ten biggest clones cover roughly 17% of the sample.

The time point label, as the study defines it: newly diagnosed GD, antithyroid drugs for less than 3 months. For both TCR sequencing and RNA sequencing, RNA was extracted from PBMCs in TRIzol. The diagnosis of Graves' disease was made according to American Thyroid Association guidelines. Patients for the study were recruited at an endocrinology department in Xi'an, China. From each patient, approximately 10 milliliters of peripheral blood was collected into an EDTA anticoagulant tube. Ficoll Paque Plus density gradient separation was used to isolate PBMCs, and no additional T cell sorting was done. An Agilent 2100 Bioanalyzer and agarose gel were used to assess RNA quality, and a NanoDrop 2000 was used to measure RNA concentration. The paper's findings and limits, for the study overall: Persistent Graves' disease patients showed lower TCR Shannon entropy and fewer highly expanded clones than newly diagnosed patients, suggesting clonal expansion. Patients with persistent disease shared more public clonotypes (fewer than 3,000) than newly diagnosed patients did (nearly 1,000). As a limitation, the authors acknowledged that the small sample size may reduce accuracy. TRBV28, TRBJ1-2 and TRBJ2-5 were preferentially used in persistent disease, while TRBV20-1 and TRBJ2-1 were favored in newly diagnosed disease. Because the primary lesion, thyroid tissue, could not be accessed, the study looked at peripheral blood alone. Sequencing and analysis were restricted to the TCR beta chain.

A remark on this clonotype: No antigen is known for it. No quality values exist for individual bases; no much larger clone is one base distant.

These records were also assigned to another study, of T cells in Graves' hyperthyroidism and ophthalmopathy. The second study's paper adds: Stable Graves' hyperthyroidism was defined as no progression to ophthalmopathy during 18 months of follow-up. Hyperthyroidism patients were aged 18 to 65 years and newly diagnosed, with disease duration of less than 2 months. The study excluded patients with uncontrolled infections, other autoimmune diseases, pregnancy or lactation. Diagnoses relied on clinical symptoms, serum thyroxine and TRAb, thyroid ultrasound and orbital computed tomography. The TCR CDR3 was subjected to a first round of RT-PCR using the HTBI primer set and the Qiagen OneStep RT-PCR kit. Blood samples also contained most of the expanded thyroid clonotypes (frequency above 0.001), which suggests that blood repertoires may reflect thyroid immune responses. A model built on a 13 V-J signature distinguished ophthalmopathy from stable hyperthyroidism, reaching approximately 89% sensitivity and under 84% specificity in cross-validation and 80%/75% in testing. In validation, progression to ophthalmopathy was predicted by the model with 55% to 71% sensitivity and about 72% specificity, a median of approximately 6.5 months before onset. A discovery cohort of roughly 100 patients, about 40 with Graves' ophthalmopathy and roughly 59 with stable Graves' hyperthyroidism, was used to find distinguishing TCR V-J signatures. Whether ophthalmopathy could be predicted prospectively was tested in an independent validation cohort made up of some 20 hyperthyroidism patients plus 17 patients who later progressed to ophthalmopathy. The roughly 90 discovery patients were divided at random into training and test sets in a 7:3 ratio. In addition, the study compared T-cell repertoires in thyroid tissue and in blood from roughly six Graves' hyperthyroidism patients. Following sampling, methimazole starting at 30 mg daily was given to hyperthyroidism patients, and high-dose intravenous methylprednisolone was given to ophthalmopathy patients. Libraries were constructed in a second round of multiplex PCR, after which size selection and purification were carried out. Sequencing of the libraries was done on an Illumina HiSeq2000 using paired-end 100 bp reads. SOAPnuke was used to process the raw data, throwing out any read that contained adapters or uncalled bases, had a mean Phred below 15, or lacked an exact constant-primer or identifier match. High-quality paired reads were merged with COPE v1.2.5, and unique nucleotide sequences were defined as clonotypes. MiTCR v1.1 was used to align the clonotypes against IMGT TRBV, TRBD and TRBJ reference segments. Only V-J combinations with frequency above 0.0001, covering 99% to 99.2% of repertoires, were analysed. A TCS score was defined as the ratio between F50 (clonal expansion) and ExV (chaos), using BLOSUM62-based TCRdist between CDR3 peptides within each V-J. Welch's t-statistics and random forest reduced 450 to 600 V-J features to 13, which were used in a naive Bayes classifier (R e1071). Sample size was not statistically predetermined, and investigators were not blinded to group allocation. TCR Vbeta CDR3 sequencing of 120 to 150 peripheral blood samples (roughly 43 ophthalmopathy, around 80 hyperthyroidism and approximately 17 progressor patients) is reported in the paper.

The material sequenced was peripheral blood mononuclear cells (PBMCs), taken at new diagnosis, from a patient treated with antithyroid drugs. The chain couples TRBV14 to TRBJ2-1; 7 junctional bases match TRBD2. The TCR originated in a woman aged 25 to 39 with Graves disease. Donor details come from another sample of the same person, matched by shared clones. The CDR3 loop reads CASTSGPNYNEQFF. The sequence in DNA is TGTGCCAGCACTAGCGGCCCAAACTACAATGAGCAGTTCTTC.